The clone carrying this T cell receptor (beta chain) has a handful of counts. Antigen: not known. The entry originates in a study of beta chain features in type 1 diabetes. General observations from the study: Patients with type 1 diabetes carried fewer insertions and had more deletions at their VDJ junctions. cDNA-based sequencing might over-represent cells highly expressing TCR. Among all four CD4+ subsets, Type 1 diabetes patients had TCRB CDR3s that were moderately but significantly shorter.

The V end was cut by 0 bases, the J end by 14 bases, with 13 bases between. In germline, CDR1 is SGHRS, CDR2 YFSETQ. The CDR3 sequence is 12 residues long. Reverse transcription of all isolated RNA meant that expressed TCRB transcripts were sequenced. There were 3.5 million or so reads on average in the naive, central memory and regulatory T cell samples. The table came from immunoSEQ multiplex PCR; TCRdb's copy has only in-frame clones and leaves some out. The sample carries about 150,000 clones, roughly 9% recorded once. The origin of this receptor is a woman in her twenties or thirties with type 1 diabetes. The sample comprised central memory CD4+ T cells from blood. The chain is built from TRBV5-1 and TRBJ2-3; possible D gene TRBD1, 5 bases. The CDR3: CASSLVGRVPYF. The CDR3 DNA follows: TGCGCCAGCAGCTTGGTCGGCAGGGTTCCGTATTTT.